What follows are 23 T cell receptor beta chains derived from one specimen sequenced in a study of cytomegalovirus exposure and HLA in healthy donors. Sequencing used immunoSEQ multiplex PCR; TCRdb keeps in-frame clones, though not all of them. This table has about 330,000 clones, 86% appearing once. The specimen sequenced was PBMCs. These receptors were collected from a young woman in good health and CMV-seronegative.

CDR3: CASSFLGGSSYEQYF. In DNA, the CDR3 is TGTGCCAGCAGTTTCCTAGGGGGTAGCTCCTACGAGCAGTACTTC. The chain uses TRBV27 and TRBJ2-7, with D tentatively TRBD1 (6 bases). This CDR3 contains 15 residues. Germline V gives CDR1 MNHEY, CDR2 SMNVEV (reference sequence). With 3 bases removed from V and 0 bases from J, the gap between germline ends came to 12 bases.

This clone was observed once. CDR3: CASKVAGAYEQYF. In DNA form, the CDR3 reads TGCGCCAGTAAAGTGGCAGGTGCCTACGAGCAGTACTTC. The chain has TRBV5-1 and TRBJ2-7; no firm D call. With 8 bases removed from V and 2 bases from J, the gap between germline ends came to 14 bases. Germline V gene sequence: CDR1 SGHRS, CDR2 YFSETQ. This CDR3 region has 13 residues. Drawing the rest from reference TRBV5-1 and TRBJ2-7, the complete variable domain is KAGVTQTPRYLIKTRGQQVTLSCSPISGHRSVSWYQQTPGQGLQFLFEYFSETQRNKGNFPGRFSGRQFSNSRSEMNVSTLELGDSALYLCASKVAGAYEQYFGPGTRLTVT.

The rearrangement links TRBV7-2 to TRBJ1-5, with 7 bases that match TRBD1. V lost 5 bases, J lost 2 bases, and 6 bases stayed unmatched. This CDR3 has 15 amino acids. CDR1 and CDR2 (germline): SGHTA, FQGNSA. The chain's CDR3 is CASSAGQARNQPQHF. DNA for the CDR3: TGTGCCAGCAGCGCCGGACAGGCGCGCAATCAGCCCCAGCATTTT.

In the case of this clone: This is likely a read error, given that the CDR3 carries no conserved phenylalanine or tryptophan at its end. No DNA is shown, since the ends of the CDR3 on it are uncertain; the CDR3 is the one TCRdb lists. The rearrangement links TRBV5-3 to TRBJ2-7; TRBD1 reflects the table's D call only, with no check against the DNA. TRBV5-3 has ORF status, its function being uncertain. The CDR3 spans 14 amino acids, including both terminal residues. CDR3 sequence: CARSLEGTGQALGL.

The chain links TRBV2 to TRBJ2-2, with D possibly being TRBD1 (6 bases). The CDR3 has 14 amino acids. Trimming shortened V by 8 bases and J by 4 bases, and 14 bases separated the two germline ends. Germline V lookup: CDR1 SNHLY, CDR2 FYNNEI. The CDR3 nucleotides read TGTGCCAGCTCCTCTGCAGGGGCCACCGGGGAGCTGTTTTTT. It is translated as CASSSAGATGELFF.

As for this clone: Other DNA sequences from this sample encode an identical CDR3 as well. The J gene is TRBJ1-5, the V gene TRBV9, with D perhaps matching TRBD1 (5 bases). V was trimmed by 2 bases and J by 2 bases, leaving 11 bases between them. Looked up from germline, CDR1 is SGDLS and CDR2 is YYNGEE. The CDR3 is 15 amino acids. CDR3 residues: CASSVGGTGNQPQHF. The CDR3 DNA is TGTGCCAGCAGCGTCGGCGGGACGGGCAATCAGCCCCAGCATTTT.

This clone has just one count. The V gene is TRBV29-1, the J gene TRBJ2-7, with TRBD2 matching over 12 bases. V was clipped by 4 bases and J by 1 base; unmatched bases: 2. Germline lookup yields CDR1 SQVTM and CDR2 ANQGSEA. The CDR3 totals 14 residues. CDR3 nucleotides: TGCAGCGTTGTTGGGACTAGCGGGTCCTACGAGCAGTACTTC. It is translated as CSVVGTSGSYEQYF.

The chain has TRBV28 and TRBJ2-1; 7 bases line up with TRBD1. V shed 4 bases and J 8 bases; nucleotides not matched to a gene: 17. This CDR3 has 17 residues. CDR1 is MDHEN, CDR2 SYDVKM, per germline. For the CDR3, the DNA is TGTGCCAGCAGTTCCATACACAGGGGTAGGGGCTGGGATGAGCAGTTCTTC. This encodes CASSSIHRGRGWDEQFF.

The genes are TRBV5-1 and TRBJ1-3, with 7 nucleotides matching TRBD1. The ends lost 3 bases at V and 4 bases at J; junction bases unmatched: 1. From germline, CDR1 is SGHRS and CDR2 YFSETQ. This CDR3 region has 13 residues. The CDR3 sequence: CASSWTGGNTIYF. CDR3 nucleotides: TGCGCCAGCAGCTGGACAGGCGGAAACACCATATATTTT.

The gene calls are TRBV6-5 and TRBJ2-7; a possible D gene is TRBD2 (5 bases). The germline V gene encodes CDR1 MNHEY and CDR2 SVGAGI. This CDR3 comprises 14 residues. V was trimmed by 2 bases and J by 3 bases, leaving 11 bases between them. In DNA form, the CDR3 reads TGTGCCAGCAGTTACCCCCCGAGGGACTACGAGCAGTACTTC. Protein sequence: CASSYPPRDYEQYF.

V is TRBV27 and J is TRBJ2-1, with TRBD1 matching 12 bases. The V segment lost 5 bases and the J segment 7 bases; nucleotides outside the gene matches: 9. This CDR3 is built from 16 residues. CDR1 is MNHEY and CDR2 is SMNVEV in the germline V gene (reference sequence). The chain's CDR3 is CASSPLRDRGLNEQFF. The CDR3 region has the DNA TGTGCCAGCAGTCCCCTCCGGGACAGGGGGCTTAATGAGCAGTTCTTC.

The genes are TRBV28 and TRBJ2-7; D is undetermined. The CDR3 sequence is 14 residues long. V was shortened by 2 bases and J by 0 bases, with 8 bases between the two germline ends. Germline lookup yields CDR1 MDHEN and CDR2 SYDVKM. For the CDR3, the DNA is TGTGCCAGCAGTTTACACCCGAGCTCCTACGAGCAGTACTTC. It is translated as CASSLHPSSYEQYF.

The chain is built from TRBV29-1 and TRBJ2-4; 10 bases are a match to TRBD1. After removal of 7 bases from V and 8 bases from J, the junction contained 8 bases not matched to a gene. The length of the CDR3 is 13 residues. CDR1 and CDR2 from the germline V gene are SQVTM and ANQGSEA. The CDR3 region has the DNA TGCAGCGGGGACACCGGGACAGGGGACATTCAGTACTTC. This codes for CSGDTGTGDIQYF.

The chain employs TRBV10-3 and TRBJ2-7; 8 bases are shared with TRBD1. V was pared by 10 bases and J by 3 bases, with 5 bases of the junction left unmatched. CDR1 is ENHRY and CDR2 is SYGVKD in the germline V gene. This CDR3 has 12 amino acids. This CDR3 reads CATGTGVYEQYF. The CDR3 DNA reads TGTGCCACAGGGACAGGAGTCTACGAGCAGTACTTC.

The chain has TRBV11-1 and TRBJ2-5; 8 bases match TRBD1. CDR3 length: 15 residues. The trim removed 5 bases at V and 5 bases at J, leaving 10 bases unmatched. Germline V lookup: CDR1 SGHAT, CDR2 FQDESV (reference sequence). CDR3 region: CASSLGAGGGETQYF. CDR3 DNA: TGTGCCAGCAGCCTAGGGGCAGGGGGCGGGGAGACCCAGTACTTC.

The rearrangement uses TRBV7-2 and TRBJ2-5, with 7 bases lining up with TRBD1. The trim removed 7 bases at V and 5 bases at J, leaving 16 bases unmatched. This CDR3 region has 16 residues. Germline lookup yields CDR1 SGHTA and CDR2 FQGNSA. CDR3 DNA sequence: TGTGCCAGCACCCACAGGGGCCCCGGGAATGACGAGACCCAGTACTTC. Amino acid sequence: CASTHRGPGNDETQYF.

The CDR3 here is CASSPIPQSFYEQYF. Written as DNA, the CDR3 is TGTGCCAGCAGCCCCATTCCCCAAAGCTTCTACGAGCAGTACTTC. The chain couples TRBV9 to TRBJ2-7, with D unclear. The V end was cut by 4 bases, the J end by 3 bases, with 17 bases between. Germline assignment: CDR1 SGDLS and CDR2 YYNGEE. This CDR3 contains 15 residues.

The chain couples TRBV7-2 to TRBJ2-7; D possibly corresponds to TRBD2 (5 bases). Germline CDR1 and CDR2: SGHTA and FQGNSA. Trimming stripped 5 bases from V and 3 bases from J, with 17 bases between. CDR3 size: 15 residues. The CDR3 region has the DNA TGTGCCAGCAGCCCCGTGAAGGGAGCGAACTACGAGCAGTACTTC. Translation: CASSPVKGANYEQYF. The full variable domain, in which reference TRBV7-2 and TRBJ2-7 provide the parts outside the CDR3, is GAGVSQSPSNKVTEKGKDVELRCDPISGHTALYWYRQSLGQGLEFLIYFQGNSAPDKSGLPSDRFSAERTGGSVSTLTIQRTQQEDSAVYLCASSPVKGANYEQYFGPGTRLTVT.

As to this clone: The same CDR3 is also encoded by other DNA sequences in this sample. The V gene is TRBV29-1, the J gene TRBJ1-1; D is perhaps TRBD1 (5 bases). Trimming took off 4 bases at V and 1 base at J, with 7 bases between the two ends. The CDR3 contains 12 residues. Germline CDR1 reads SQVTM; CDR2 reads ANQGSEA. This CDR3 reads CSVVQGNTEAFF. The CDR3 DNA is TGCAGCGTTGTTCAGGGGAACACTGAAGCTTTCTTT.

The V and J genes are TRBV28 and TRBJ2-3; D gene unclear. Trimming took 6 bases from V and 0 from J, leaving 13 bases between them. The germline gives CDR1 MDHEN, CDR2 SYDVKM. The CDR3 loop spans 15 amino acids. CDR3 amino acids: CASRTPGSSTDTQYF. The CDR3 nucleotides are TGTGCCAGCAGAACCCCCGGGTCTAGCACAGATACGCAGTATTTT.

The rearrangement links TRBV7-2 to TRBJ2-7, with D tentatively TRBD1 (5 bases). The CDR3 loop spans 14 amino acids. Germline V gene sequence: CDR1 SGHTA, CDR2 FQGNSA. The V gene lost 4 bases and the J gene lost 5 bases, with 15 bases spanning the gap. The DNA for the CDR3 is TGTGCCAGCAGCTCCAGGGCCTTAACCCACGAGCAGTACTTC. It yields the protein CASSSRALTHEQYF.

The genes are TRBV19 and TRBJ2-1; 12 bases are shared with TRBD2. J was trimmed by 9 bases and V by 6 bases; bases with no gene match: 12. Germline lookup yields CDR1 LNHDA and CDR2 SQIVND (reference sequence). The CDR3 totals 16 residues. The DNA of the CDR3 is TGTGCCAGTAGCCAAGCGGGGCTAGCGGGAGGGGGTGAGCAGTTCTTC. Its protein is CASSQAGLAGGGEQFF.

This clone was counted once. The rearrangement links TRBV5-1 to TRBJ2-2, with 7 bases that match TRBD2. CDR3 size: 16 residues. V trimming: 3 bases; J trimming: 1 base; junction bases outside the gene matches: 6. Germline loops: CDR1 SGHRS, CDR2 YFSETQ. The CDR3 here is CASSSYGTMNTGELFF. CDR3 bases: TGCGCCAGCAGCTCCTACGGGACTATGAACACCGGGGAGCTGTTTTTT.